At least ten counts were recorded for the clone carrying this TCR beta chain. This specimen comes from a study of regulatory T cells in long-lasting Graves disease. Study summary: Patients newly diagnosed with Graves' had been on antithyroid drugs for under 3 months.

Noted time point: newly diagnosed GD, antithyroid drugs for less than 3 months. PBMCs were the source of the RNA used for TCR sequencing. With iRepertoire HTBI primers and Arm-PCR of CDR3 regions, TCR beta libraries were built. TCRdb re-derived calls from the multiplex PCR reads in MiXCR, one entry per CDR3 protein. The repertoire has 350,000 to 500,000 distinct CDR3 sequences, approximately 14% of them found once; the top ten carry roughly a sixth. These data also featured in a second study, about T cells in Graves' hyperthyroidism and ophthalmopathy. That paper notes: Appearing also in blood were most of the thyroid clonotypes expanded above 0.001.

The source is a woman aged 45-65 years with Graves disease. Sample: peripheral blood mononuclear cells (PBMCs), taken at new diagnosis, from a patient treated with antithyroid drugs.

The CDR3 bases are TGTGCCAGCAGTGAACTAGGTACACCCGACAATGAGCAGTTCTTC. Translated, it gives CASSELGTPDNEQFF. The chain joins TRBV2 to TRBJ2-1; D not certain. The germline V and J ends were trimmed by 2 bases and 5 bases, with 13 bases remaining between them. This CDR3 region has 15 residues. Germline V gene data show CDR1 as SNHLY and CDR2 as FYNNEI.